These T cell receptor beta chains were read from a single sample in a study of response to subunit inactivated influenza vaccine. Each CDR3 protein gets one entry after TCRdb re-called the RT-PCR reads with MiXCR. Of approximately 480,000 distinct CDR3 sequences in the sample, approximately 11% were seen once. Sequencing used PBMCs from blood, obtained 45 days after vaccination. These receptor sequences come from a man aged 45 to 65 who received an inactivated influenza vaccine. CDR3s include the opening cysteine and the closing phenylalanine or tryptophan. The D gene is left open where the match is weak. Rows may omit the clone size; those that give it use once, few, many or a size class.

j_gene | v_gene | abundance | d_gene | CDR3aa | CDR3nt
TRBJ1-5 | TRBV20-1 | few | . | CSANEYRNGNQPQHF | TGCAGTGCTAACGAGTACAGGAACGGCAATCAGCCCCAGCATTTT
TRBJ2-3 | TRBV3-1 | . | TRBD2 | CASSQVSAGRYTDTQYF | TGTGCCAGCAGCCAAGTCTCAGCGGGGCGATACACAGATACGCAGTATTTT
TRBJ2-2 | TRBV10-3 | few | . | CAISESGRGNTGELFF | TGTGCCATCAGTGAGTCTGGCAGGGGAAACACCGGGGAGCTGTTTTTT
TRBJ2-3 | TRBV20-1 | . | TRBD2 | CSATGLLAGFTDTQYF | TGCAGTGCTACGGGGCTACTAGCGGGGTTCACAGATACGCAGTATTTT
TRBJ2-7 | TRBV28 | . | TRBD1 | CASSPRTGRDEQYF | TGTGCCAGCAGTCCTCGGACAGGGCGCGACGAGCAGTACTTC
TRBJ2-1 | TRBV6-1 | . | TRBD2 | CASKPLAGGSYNEQFF | TGTGCCAGCAAACCACTTGCGGGGGGGTCCTACAATGAGCAGTTCTTC
TRBJ2-1 | TRBV15 | many | . | CATSKGPPSYNEQFF | TGTGCCACCAGCAAAGGTCCACCCTCCTACAATGAGCAGTTCTTC
TRBJ1-2 | TRBV20-1 | many | . | CSARDPGTPYGYTF | TGCAGTGCTAGAGATCCAGGCACTCCCTATGGCTACACCTTC
TRBJ2-1 | TRBV5-1 | . | . | CASSLVSSSYNEQFF | TGCGCCAGCAGCTTGGTCAGTAGCTCCTACAATGAGCAGTTCTTC
TRBJ2-3 | TRBV5-1 | many | . | CASSLSGRPGDTQYF | TGCGCCAGCAGCTTGTCTGGGCGCCCGGGGGATACGCAGTATTTT
TRBJ2-1 | TRBV12-3/TRBV12-4 | many | . | CASSFGTYNEQFF | TGTGCCAGCAGTTTCGGGACGTACAATGAGCAGTTCTTC
TRBJ1-1 | TRBV12-3/TRBV12-4 | . | . | CASSLDGWNTEAFF | TGTGCCAGCAGTTTAGACGGATGGAACACTGAAGCTTTCTTT
TRBJ2-3 | TRBV11-2 | few | . | CASSFQVGRGTATDTQYF | TGTGCCAGCAGCTTTCAAGTTGGCAGGGGGACTGCCACAGATACGCAGTATTTT
TRBJ1-2 | TRBV20-1 | many | . | CSAVRGDYGYTF | TGCAGTGCTGTCCGGGGGGACTATGGCTACACCTTC
TRBJ2-2 | TRBV29-1 | few | TRBD1 | CSVATGANTGELFF | TGCAGCGTTGCAACAGGGGCGAACACCGGGGAGCTGTTTTTT
TRBJ2-4 | TRBV28 | once | . | CASSLSGTSAKNIQYF | TGTGCCAGCAGTTTATCAGGGACCTCGGCCAAAAACATTCAGTACTTC
TRBJ2-3 | TRBV3-1 | many | . | CASSQYLSFTDTQYF | TGTGCCAGCAGCCAGTACCTCTCCTTCACAGATACGCAGTATTTT
TRBJ1-2 | TRBV30 | . | . | CAWSYDFNYGYTF | TGTGCCTGGAGTTACGACTTTAACTATGGCTACACCTTC
TRBJ1-1 | TRBV9 | . | . | CASSGTPNTEAFF | TGTGCCAGCTCCGGGACCCCGAACACTGAAGCTTTCTTT
TRBJ2-1 | TRBV5-6 | . | . | CASSLAVRGVRQFF | TGTGCCAGCAGCTTGGCGGTTCGGGGCGTCAGGCAGTTCTTC
TRBJ2-3 | TRBV29-1 | . | . | CSVGKGSTDTQYF | TGCAGCGTTGGAAAAGGCAGCACAGATACGCAGTATTTT
TRBJ1-1 | TRBV4-1 | . | . | CASSRQIENTEAFF | TGCGCCAGCAGCCGACAGATCGAGAACACTGAAGCTTTCTTT
TRBJ2-2 | TRBV10-3 | . | . | CATAGPYGGTKSNTGELFF | TGTGCCACCGCTGGGCCCTATGGAGGAACTAAATCGAACACCGGGGAGCTGTTTTTT
TRBJ2-7 | TRBV7-2 | few | TRBD1 | CASSLGRQGVEQYF | TGTGCCAGCAGCTTAGGACGACAGGGTGTCGAGCAGTACTTC
TRBJ1-2 | TRBV15 | . | . | CATSRMTGQSNSGYTF | TGTGCCACCAGCAGGATGACAGGTCAATCGAACAGTGGCTACACCTTC
TRBJ2-1 | TRBV12-3/TRBV12-4 | . | . | CASNSQGGPYNEQFF | TGTGCCAGCAACTCACAGGGAGGACCCTACAATGAGCAGTTCTTC
TRBJ2-1 | TRBV6-4 | many | TRBD2 | CASSEFSGRAGNNEQFF | TGTGCCAGCAGCGAATTTAGCGGGAGAGCTGGAAACAATGAGCAGTTCTTC
TRBJ2-3 | TRBV7-2 | . | TRBD1 | CASSSDRAFTDTQYF | TGTGCCAGCAGCTCCGACAGGGCTTTCACAGATACGCAGTATTTT
TRBJ1-2 | TRBV28 | few | . | CASKPPGAYGYTF | TGTGCCAGCAAACCGCCGGGGGCCTACGGCTACACCTTC
TRBJ1-2 | TRBV7-8 | once | TRBD1 | CASSARQGPDGYTF | TGTGCCAGCAGCGCTCGACAGGGGCCGGATGGCTACACCTTC
TRBJ2-3 | TRBV27 | few | TRBD2 | CASSLGSGSRTDTQYF | TGTGCCAGCAGTCTCGGTAGCGGGTCCCGCACAGATACGCAGTATTTT
TRBJ2-3 | TRBV20-1 | . | . | CSARAPQDTQYF | TGCAGTGCTAGAGCCCCCCAGGATACGCAGTATTTT
TRBJ1-2 | TRBV19 | . | . | CASSSGGGRSFGYTF | TGTGCCAGTAGTTCTGGCGGGGGGCGTTCTTTTGGCTACACCTTC
TRBJ2-3 | TRBV7-2 | once | . | CASSLLGGRDRSTQYF | TGTGCCAGCAGCTTACTGGGTGGGCGGGATCGGTCTACGCAGTATTTT
TRBJ2-2 | TRBV10-3 | few | TRBD1 | CAIRGQGERTGELFF | TGTGCCATCAGAGGACAGGGGGAACGCACCGGGGAGCTGTTTTTT
TRBJ1-5 | TRBV5-1 | many | . | CASSLGAANQPQHF | TGCGCCAGCAGCTTGGGGGCGGCCAATCAGCCCCAGCATTTT
TRBJ1-2 | TRBV7-9 | . | TRBD1 | CASSPLDRVNYGYTF | TGTGCCAGCAGCCCGTTGGACAGGGTTAACTATGGCTACACCTTC
TRBJ2-1 | TRBV2 | . | TRBD1 | CASSEGAQGNEQFF | TGTGCCAGCAGTGAAGGGGCACAGGGGAATGAGCAGTTCTTC
TRBJ2-1 | TRBV29-1 | few | . | CSVQRGGEQFF | TGCAGCGTTCAAAGGGGTGGCGAGCAGTTCTTC
TRBJ2-3 | TRBV12-3/TRBV12-4 | many | . | CASSWTGTDTQYF | TGTGCCAGCAGTTGGACTGGCACAGATACGCAGTATTTT
TRBJ2-3 | TRBV7-2 | . | TRBD2 | CASSQRGGRLDTQYF | TGTGCCAGCAGCCAGCGGGGGGGGAGACTCGATACGCAGTATTTT
TRBJ2-3 | TRBV7-9 | . | . | CASSLTGDSTDTQYF | TGTGCCAGCAGCTTGACAGGAGATAGCACAGATACGCAGTATTTT
TRBJ2-5 | TRBV19 | . | . | CASSIVEGQTQYF | TGTGCCAGTAGTATAGTGGAGGGGCAGACCCAGTACTTC
TRBJ2-7 | TRBV4-3 | many | . | CASSQDPRGRGGYEQYF | TGCGCCAGCAGCCAAGATCCGAGGGGTCGGGGTGGCTACGAGCAGTACTTC
TRBJ2-3 | TRBV6-5 | few | TRBD2 | CASSYSIGSGGADTQYF | TGTGCCAGCAGTTACTCGATTGGGAGCGGGGGGGCAGATACGCAGTATTTT
TRBJ2-5 | TRBV29-1 | many | TRBD2 | CSAGLAGFRQETQYF | TGCAGCGCGGGGCTAGCGGGATTCCGGCAAGAGACCCAGTACTTC
TRBJ1-1 | TRBV18 | many | . | CASSPQGWEDTEAFF | TGTGCCAGCTCACCGCAGGGGTGGGAGGACACTGAAGCTTTCTTT